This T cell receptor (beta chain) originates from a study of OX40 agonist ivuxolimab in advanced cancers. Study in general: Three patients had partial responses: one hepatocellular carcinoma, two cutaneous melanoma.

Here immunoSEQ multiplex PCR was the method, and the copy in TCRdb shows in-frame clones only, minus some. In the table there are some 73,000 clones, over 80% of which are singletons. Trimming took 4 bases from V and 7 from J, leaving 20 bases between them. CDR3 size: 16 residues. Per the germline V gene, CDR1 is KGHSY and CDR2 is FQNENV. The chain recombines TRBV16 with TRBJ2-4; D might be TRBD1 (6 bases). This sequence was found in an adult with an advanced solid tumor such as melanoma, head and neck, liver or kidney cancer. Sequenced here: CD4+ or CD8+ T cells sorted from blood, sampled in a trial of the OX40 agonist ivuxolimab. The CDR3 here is CASSPISSGDDNIQYF. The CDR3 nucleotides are TGTGCCAGCAGCCCCATCAGCTCAGGGGACGATAACATTCAGTACTTC. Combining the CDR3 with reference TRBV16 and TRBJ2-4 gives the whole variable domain GEEVAQTPKHLVRGEGQKAKLYCAPIKGHSYVFWYQQVLKNEFKFLISFQNENVFDETGMPKERFSAKCLPNSPCSLEIQATKLEDSAVYFCASSPISSGDDNIQYFGAGTRLSVL.